This TCR beta chain was captured in a study of graft-versus-host responses after intestinal transplantation. Across the study: Recipients across the board were started on anti-thymocyte globulin induction, then kept on tacrolimus and steroids for 2 to 4 years. Study-level results: Patients with graft-donor T cell macrochimerism had high graft-versus-host to host-versus-graft clonal ratios in allografts. After transplant, early declines in HvG clones were associated with peak levels of circulating GvH clones.

A remark on this clone: Antigen specificity is unknown.

The CDR3 consists of 12 residues. V was shortened by 0 bases and J by 5 bases, with 2 bases between the two germline ends. Germline CDR1 and CDR2: SGHTA and FQGNSA. TCRdb keeps only in-frame clones here, not all; method: immunoSEQ multiplex PCR. The sample holds 20,000 to 25,000 clones; 85% to 90% are singletons and the top ten take under 6.5%. This sequence originates from a human patient who received an intestinal transplant, so some T cells may come from the graft donor. The chain is built from TRBV7-2 and TRBJ2-1; the D is unclear. This specimen consisted of PBMCs, obtained about 62 days after intestinal transplantation. CDR3 nucleotides: TGTGCCAGCAGCTTAGCCGACAATGAGCAGTTCTTC. This gives the protein CASSLADNEQFF.